The 18 T cell receptor beta chains listed next were all sequenced from one sample in a study of blood T cell repertoires in COVID-19. Profiling relied on immunoSEQ multiplex PCR, and the TCRdb table lists in-frame clones only, not all of them. The sample has 110,000 or so clones, approximately 85% seen once. Sequenced: peripheral blood. These receptors came from a human donor in a cohort sampled during active COVID-19.

The DNA of the CDR3 is TGTGCCAGCAGCCAAGGGAGACTAGCTCGACCGAGGAGCACAGATACGCAGTATTTT. Protein product: CASSQGRLARPRSTDTQYF. V usage is TRBV14 and J usage is TRBJ2-3; 7 positions match TRBD2. This CDR3 is built from 19 residues. Trimming cost V 1 base and J 0 bases; bases outside gene matches: 13. CDR1 SGHDN and CDR2 FVKESK come from the germline V gene.

The J gene is TRBJ2-5, the V gene TRBV6-1; 7 nucleotides line up with TRBD1. CDR1 and CDR2 (germline): MNHNS, SASEGT. CDR3 length equals 14 residues. V gave up 3 bases and J gave up 4 bases; unmatched junction bases: 5. The CDR3 loop is CASSDTGVAETQYF. As DNA, the CDR3 is TGTGCCAGCAGTGACACAGGGGTCGCAGAGACCCAGTACTTC.

This chain uses TRBV6-5 with TRBJ2-5; D perhaps matches TRBD2 (5 bases). V lost 2 bases and J lost 4, with 17 bases in between. The germline V gene encodes CDR1 MNHEY and CDR2 SVGAGI. This CDR3 is 16 amino acids long. In nucleotides, the CDR3 is TGTGCCAGCAGTTACGGAGCCGTTGGAGGATTAGAGACCCAGTACTTC. Translated: CASSYGAVGGLETQYF.

This sequence joins TRBV2 and TRBJ1-2; D uncertain. The CDR3 runs 13 residues. Germline V gene lookup returns CDR1 SNHLY and CDR2 FYNNEI. Trimming pared 4 bases from V and 5 bases from J, leaving 11 bases between. CDR3 sequence (DNA): TGTGCCAGCAGTGGGAACGGGGAGTATGGCTACACCTTC. Amino acids: CASSGNGEYGYTF.

The chain joins TRBV7-8 to TRBJ2-5; possible D gene TRBD1, 5 bases. Trimming shortened V by 1 base and J by 0 bases, and 6 bases separated the two germline ends. The CDR3 spans 14 residues. Germline V gene lookup returns CDR1 SGHVS and CDR2 FQNEAQ. The DNA for the CDR3 is TGTGCCAGCAGCTTAGGACAGAACCAAGAGACCCAGTACTTC. Amino acids: CASSLGQNQETQYF.

This clone has a single count. This chain links TRBV3-1 (or the pseudogene TRBV3-2) with TRBJ1-1; D might be TRBD1 (5 bases). CDR3 length: 11 amino acids. Germline V lookup: CDR1 LGHDT, CDR2 YNNKEL (reference sequence). Between the trimmed V and J ends, which lost 11 bases and 4 bases, there was a span of 11 bases. CDR3 DNA: TGTGCCGTGACCCAGGGCACTGAAGCTTTCTTT. Amino acids: CAVTQGTEAFF.

This clone was seen only once. V and J are TRBV7-6 and TRBJ2-7; tentative D call: TRBD1 (6 bases). The CDR3 is made up of 15 amino acids. From germline, CDR1 is SGHVS and CDR2 FNYEAQ. Trimming took off 2 bases at V and 5 bases at J, with 16 bases between the two ends. CDR3 in amino acids: CASSLIDRLGDEQYF. DNA for the CDR3: TGTGCCAGCAGCTTAATAGACAGGTTGGGGGACGAGCAGTACTTC.

This clone was detected once. The CDR3 spells CASSLGSPQYF. CDR3 bases: TGTGCCAGCAGTTTAGGGAGTCCGCAGTACTTC. This chain connects TRBV12-3 or TRBV12-4 to TRBJ2-7, with D hard to call. Trimming stripped 1 base from V and 9 bases from J, with 7 bases between. The length of the CDR3 is 11 residues.

The rearrangement links TRBV25-1 to TRBJ2-2, with D uncertain. This CDR3 spans 13 amino acids. The germline V gene encodes CDR1 MGHDK and CDR2 SYGVNS. Trimming stripped 5 bases from V and 2 bases from J, with 6 bases between. The CDR3 nucleotides read TGTGCCAGCAGTTTCGGTAACACCGGGGAGCTGTTTTTT. Protein product: CASSFGNTGELFF.

The chain couples TRBV19 to TRBJ1-5, with a possible D match to TRBD1 (6 bases). The CDR3 spans 18 residues. The germline gives CDR1 LNHDA, CDR2 SQIVND (reference sequence). Trimming cost V 7 bases and J 0 bases, with 22 bases left between them. The CDR3 nucleotides read TGTGCCAGTATCTCGCGACCCTTACAGGGCGGTAGCAATCAGCCCCAGCATTTT. This gives the protein CASISRPLQGGSNQPQHF.

The rearrangement joins TRBV6-1 to TRBJ1-1; TRBD1 is a possible D gene (5 bases). This CDR3 comprises 15 residues. V lost 0 bases, J lost 5 bases, and 13 bases lay in between. CDR1 is MNHNS and CDR2 is SASEGT in the germline V gene. The CDR3 bases are TGTGCCAGCAGTGAAGCACCGGGGGGGAGGACTGAAGCTTTCTTT. Protein product: CASSEAPGGRTEAFF.

This chain joins TRBV3-1 (or the pseudogene TRBV3-2) and TRBJ2-5; 9 bases are a match to TRBD2. V gave up 0 bases and J gave up 5 bases; unmatched junction bases: 13. CDR3 size: 18 residues. From germline, CDR1 is LGHDT and CDR2 YNNKEL (reference sequence). The CDR3 here is CASSQDSGGSGGRETQYF. CDR3 nucleotide sequence: TGTGCCAGCAGCCAAGATAGCGGGGGATCGGGAGGTCGGGAGACCCAGTACTTC.

The table lists this clone with a count of one. The chain couples TRBV28 to TRBJ1-5; 9 bases fit TRBD1. Germline V gene sequence: CDR1 MDHEN, CDR2 SYDVKM. The V gene end was trimmed by 7 bases and the J gene end by 7 bases; junction bases not matched to a gene: 11. The CDR3 totals 15 residues. The CDR3 DNA reads TGTGCCAGCATCACACCGGGACAGGGTAAGCAGCCCCAGCATTTT. This gives the protein CASITPGQGKQPQHF.

J is TRBJ1-2 and V is TRBV4-3; no definite D call. This CDR3 contains 15 residues. Trimming stripped 4 bases from V and 5 bases from J, with 17 bases between. Germline V gives CDR1 LGHNA, CDR2 YSLEER. In DNA form, the CDR3 reads TGCGCCAGCAGCCTCGCCACCATTAGTCCTTATGGCTACACCTTC. It specifies CASSLATISPYGYTF.

The J gene is TRBJ2-7, the V gene TRBV2, with 11 bases matching TRBD2. The CDR3 is 14 residues long. Germline V gives CDR1 SNHLY, CDR2 FYNNEI. J was trimmed by 1 base and V by 8 bases; bases with no gene match: 4. The CDR3: CASATSGESYEQYF. The CDR3, as DNA: TGTGCCAGCGCGACTAGCGGGGAGTCCTACGAGCAGTACTTC.

CDR3 DNA: TGTGCCACCGGCGGACAGTCTGCTAATGAAAAACTGTTTTTT. Translating gives CATGGQSANEKLFF. The chain couples TRBV19 to TRBJ1-4, with D perhaps TRBD1 (6 bases). V lost 10 bases and J lost 3, with 15 bases in between. CDR1 LNHDA and CDR2 SQIVND come from the germline V gene (reference sequence). The CDR3 is 14 amino acids.

The V gene is TRBV7-2, the J gene TRBJ1-4, with D possibly TRBD1 on 6 matching bases. The ends were cut back, 3 bases at V and 7 bases at J, with 12 bases in the middle. CDR1 and CDR2 from the germline V gene are SGHTA and FQGNSA. The CDR3 is made up of 14 amino acids. CDR3 loop: CASSFQGTVEKLFF. The CDR3 nucleotides read TGTGCCAGCAGCTTCCAGGGGACGGTTGAAAAACTGTTTTTT.

The rearrangement links TRBV7-2 to TRBJ1-1; perhaps TRBD1 as D (6 bases). This CDR3 comprises 14 residues. V was clipped by 2 bases and J by 3 bases, with 10 bases between them. From germline, CDR1 is SGHTA and CDR2 FQGNSA. For the CDR3, the DNA is TGTGCCAGCAGCTTAACCGGGGGGCACACTGAAGCTTTCTTT. Translating it yields CASSLTGGHTEAFF.